This entry lists 21 T cell receptor beta chains sequenced from one sample in a study of OX40 agonist ivuxolimab in advanced cancers. Profiled with immunoSEQ multiplex PCR; TCRdb holds only in-frame clones, not every one. The sample consists of 81,000 or so clones, approximately 90% of them appearing once. Sample: CD4+ or CD8+ T cells sorted from blood, taken in a trial of the OX40 agonist ivuxolimab. These receptors originate from an adult with an advanced solid tumor such as melanoma, head and neck, liver or kidney cancer.

The rearrangement uses TRBV5-5 and TRBJ2-2, with 9 bases aligning to TRBD1. Losses at the gene ends were 4 bases for V and 4 bases for J; bases not matched to a gene: 5. Germline values: CDR1 SGHKS, CDR2 YYEKEE (reference sequence). The CDR3 loop spans 15 amino acids. The CDR3 DNA is TGTGCCAGCAGCCGGGACAGGGTGGGCACCGGGGAGCTGTTTTTT. Translated, it gives CASSRDRVGTGELFF.

This clone was seen just once. This rearrangement joins TRBV10-3 to TRBJ1-2; tentative D call: TRBD1 (6 bases). Trimming left V 6 bases short and J 2 bases short, with 16 bases between. This CDR3 is built from 15 residues. Germline values: CDR1 ENHRY, CDR2 SYGVKD. CDR3 sequence: CAISEGERGNYGYTF. The CDR3 region has the DNA TGTGCCATCAGCGAGGGGGAGAGAGGCAACTATGGCTACACCTTC.

The rearrangement uses TRBV7-2 and TRBJ2-3; maybe TRBD2 (7 bases). The germline V gene encodes CDR1 SGHTA and CDR2 FQGNSA. Trimming took off 3 bases at V and 8 bases at J, with 15 bases between the two ends. This CDR3 has 14 amino acids. In DNA form, the CDR3 reads TGTGCCAGCAGCTTCGAGGGGGGGCCTGGTACGCAGTATTTT. Protein product: CASSFEGGPGTQYF.

The chain uses TRBV4-2 and TRBJ1-2; 7 bases line up with TRBD1. CDR1 is LGHNA and CDR2 is YNFKEQ in the germline V gene. Losses at the gene ends were 4 bases for V and 7 bases for J; bases not matched to a gene: 9. CDR3 size: 14 residues. For the CDR3, the DNA is TGTGCCAGCAGCCTAAACAGGGGTGATAGTGGCTACACCTTC. Amino acids: CASSLNRGDSGYTF.

The chain couples TRBV6-6 to TRBJ2-7; TRBD1 is a possible D gene (6 bases). The CDR3 is made up of 15 amino acids. The V end was cut by 5 bases, the J end by 2 bases, with 16 bases between. CDR1 MNHNY and CDR2 SVGAGI come from the germline V gene (reference sequence). This CDR3 is CASSTRAGGPYEQYF. The CDR3 bases are TGTGCCAGCAGTACCCGTGCTGGGGGCCCCTACGAGCAGTACTTC.

The chain carries TRBV10-3 and TRBJ1-2, with 9 bases matching TRBD1. Germline CDR1 ENHRY, CDR2 SYGVKD. V shed 3 bases and J 3 bases; nucleotides not matched to a gene: 5. The CDR3 is 15 amino acids. The CDR3 coding sequence is TGTGCCATCAGTGAAGGCAGGGACAGGGACTATGGCTACACCTTC. This gives the protein CAISEGRDRDYGYTF.

The V call is TRBV11-2, the J call TRBJ1-1; 9 bases agree with TRBD1. The CDR3 runs to 18 residues. The V and J ends lost 6 bases and 4 bases, in that order; junction bases with no gene match: 18. Looked up from germline, CDR1 is SGHAT and CDR2 is FQNNGV. The CDR3 loop is CASRGHRGLLRGTTEAFF. The CDR3 coding sequence is TGTGCCAGCAGGGGGCACAGGGGGCTTCTTCGGGGGACCACTGAAGCTTTCTTT.

The chain is built from TRBV6-1 and TRBJ1-6; D remains ambiguous. The CDR3 has 14 amino acids. In germline, CDR1 is MNHNS, CDR2 SASEGT. V shed 6 bases and J shed 13 bases, with 19 bases lying between them. In nucleotides, the CDR3 is TGTGCCAGCAGCTCCCGGGAGAGCTCGGGGCCCCTCCACTTT. Translated: CASSSRESSGPLHF.

This chain joins TRBV6-4 and TRBJ2-6; D possibly corresponds to TRBD2 (6 bases). Per germline, CDR1 MRHNA and CDR2 SNTAGT. The V gene lost 6 bases and the J gene lost 1 base, with 13 bases spanning the gap. The CDR3 covers 16 residues. CDR3 sequence reads: CASSPGTSSGANVLTF. CDR3 nucleotide sequence: TGTGCCAGCAGCCCTGGGACTTCATCTGGGGCCAACGTCCTGACTTTC.

The chain links TRBV6-5 to TRBJ1-5; D gene unclear. The V gene's germline CDR1 is MNHEY and CDR2 SVGAGI. V was pared by 6 bases and J by 5 bases, with 8 bases between. The CDR3 consists of 12 residues. As DNA, the CDR3 is TGTGCCAGCAGCGATCGAGATCAGCCCCAGCATTTT. It specifies CASSDRDQPQHF.

This clone has a handful of counts. V is TRBV6-1 and J is TRBJ1-3; no firm D call. Trimming shortened V by 6 bases and J by 13 bases, and 16 bases separated the two germline ends. Germline-derived CDR1 and CDR2 are MNHNS and SASEGT. The CDR3 totals 12 residues. In DNA, the CDR3 is TGTGCCAGCAGCCTCAGCTCCTTGAATATATATTTT. Protein sequence: CASSLSSLNIYF.

The gene calls are TRBV6-1 and TRBJ2-6; a weak D match, TRBD2 (7 bases). Trimming took 7 bases from V and 0 from J, leaving 10 bases between them. There are 15 residues in the CDR3. Per germline, CDR1 MNHNS and CDR2 SASEGT. The CDR3 here is CASMRGPSGANVLTF. The DNA of the CDR3 is TGTGCCAGCATGCGGGGGCCCTCTGGGGCCAACGTCCTGACTTTC.

The V gene is TRBV6-4, the J gene TRBJ1-5; D remains ambiguous. Trimming removed 6 bases at V and 0 bases at J, with 6 bases between. CDR1 and CDR2 (germline): MRHNA, SNTAGT. There are 13 residues in the CDR3. The CDR3 DNA is TGTGCCAGCAGCCCCAATAGCAATCAGCCCCAGCATTTT. It translates to CASSPNSNQPQHF.

CDR3 residues: CASSLGTVDNQPQHF. CDR3 coding DNA: TGCGCCAGCAGCTTGGGGACGGTGGACAATCAGCCCCAGCATTTT. V is TRBV5-1 and J is TRBJ1-5; D not certain. V lost 0 bases and J 3 bases, leaving 10 bases between the germline ends. Germline V CDR1 and CDR2: SGHRS, YFSETQ. This CDR3 contains 15 residues.

This clone occurred once. The chain is built from TRBV29-1 and TRBJ2-3, with 8 bases fitting TRBD2. V shed 6 bases and J 0 bases; nucleotides not matched to a gene: 5. The CDR3 runs to 14 residues. CDR1 is SQVTM and CDR2 is ANQGSEA in the germline V gene. CDR3 in amino acids: CSVTGGASTDTQYF. The CDR3 coding sequence is TGCAGCGTGACGGGGGGGGCCAGCACAGATACGCAGTATTTT.

V is TRBV19 and J is TRBJ2-7; D is ambiguous. Germline-derived CDR1 and CDR2 are LNHDA and SQIVND (reference sequence). The CDR3 has 14 amino acids. The ends were cut back, 3 bases at V and 3 bases at J, with 12 bases in the middle. This CDR3 reads CASSISRDFYEQYF. CDR3 in DNA: TGTGCCAGTAGTATCAGTCGCGATTTCTACGAGCAGTACTTC.

This chain links TRBV6-1 with TRBJ2-5, with D maybe TRBD2 (5 bases). Trimming removed 3 bases at V and 5 bases at J, with 13 bases between. Germline CDR1 and CDR2: MNHNS and SASEGT. The CDR3 runs 14 residues. The CDR3 protein is CASSEVERRETQYF. CDR3 DNA sequence: TGTGCCAGCAGTGAGGTAGAAAGGAGGGAGACCCAGTACTTC.

This chain links TRBV6-6 with TRBJ2-3; 7 bases fit TRBD1. The CDR3 consists of 16 residues. Germline values: CDR1 MNHNY, CDR2 SVGAGI (reference sequence). J was trimmed by 3 bases and V by 2 bases; bases with no gene match: 8. CDR3 nucleotide sequence: TGTGCCAGCAGTTACCCGGGACAGACTCGAACAGATACGCAGTATTTT. It codes for CASSYPGQTRTDTQYF.

The DNA for the CDR3 is TGTGCCAGCAGTTTTCCCCAGAACACTGAAGCTTTCTTT. Translation: CASSFPQNTEAFF. The chain recombines TRBV6-6 with TRBJ1-1; D ambiguous. The germline V gene encodes CDR1 MNHNY and CDR2 SVGAGI (reference sequence). V lost 4 bases to trimming and J lost 1 base, with 7 bases between them. There are 13 residues in the CDR3.

The J gene is TRBJ2-7, the V gene TRBV7-2; tentatively, D is TRBD2 (5 bases). Trimming removed 5 bases from V and 2 bases from J, with 16 bases in between. Germline V gives CDR1 SGHTA, CDR2 FQGNSA. The CDR3 sequence is 15 residues long. The CDR3 nucleotides are TGTGCCAGCAGCGCCTCCCGGCAGAGGGCCTACGAGCAGTACTTC. This codes for CASSASRQRAYEQYF. The full variable domain, its missing parts supplied by reference TRBV7-2 and TRBJ2-7, is GAGVSQSPSNKVTEKGKDVELRCDPISGHTALYWYRQSLGQGLEFLIYFQGNSAPDKSGLPSDRFSAERTGGSVSTLTIQRTQQEDSAVYLCASSASRQRAYEQYFGPGTRLTVT.

This chain links TRBV9 with TRBJ1-1; D is unclear. The CDR3 sequence is 15 residues long. Trimming stripped 0 bases from V and 1 base from J, with 10 bases between. CDR1 and CDR2 from the germline V gene are SGDLS and YYNGEE. CDR3 residues: CASSVDLSSNTEAFF. Here the CDR3 DNA reads TGTGCCAGCAGCGTAGATCTGAGTTCGAACACTGAAGCTTTCTTT.